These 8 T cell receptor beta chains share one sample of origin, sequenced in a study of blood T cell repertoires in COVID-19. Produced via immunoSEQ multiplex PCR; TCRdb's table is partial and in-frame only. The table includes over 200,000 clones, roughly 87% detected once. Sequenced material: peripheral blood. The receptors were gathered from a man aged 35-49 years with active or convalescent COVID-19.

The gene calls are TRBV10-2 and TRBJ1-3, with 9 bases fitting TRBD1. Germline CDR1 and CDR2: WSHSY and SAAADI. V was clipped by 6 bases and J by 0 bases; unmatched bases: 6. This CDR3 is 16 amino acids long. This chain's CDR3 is CASSRGQGHSGNTIYF. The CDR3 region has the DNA TGCGCCAGCAGCAGGGGACAGGGCCACTCTGGAAACACCATATATTTT.

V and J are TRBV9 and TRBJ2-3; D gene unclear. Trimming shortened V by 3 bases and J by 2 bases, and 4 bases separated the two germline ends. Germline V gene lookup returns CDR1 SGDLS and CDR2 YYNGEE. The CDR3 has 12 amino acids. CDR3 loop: CASSAYTDTQYF. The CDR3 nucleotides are TGTGCCAGCAGCGCTTACACAGATACGCAGTATTTT.

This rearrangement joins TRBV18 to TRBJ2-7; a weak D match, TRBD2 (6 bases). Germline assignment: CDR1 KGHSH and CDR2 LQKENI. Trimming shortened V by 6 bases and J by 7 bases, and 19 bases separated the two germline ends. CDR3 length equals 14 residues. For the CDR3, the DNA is TGTGCCAGCTCCCTCGGGGGACCCACTGCTGAGCAGTACTTC. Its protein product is CASSLGGPTAEQYF. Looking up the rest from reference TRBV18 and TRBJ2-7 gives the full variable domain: NAGVMQNPRHLVRRRGQEARLRCSPMKGHSHVYWYRQLPEEGLKFMVYLQKENIIDESGMPKERFSAEFPKEGPSILRIQQVVRGDSAAYFCASSLGGPTAEQYFGPGTRLTVT.

The DNA of the CDR3 is TGTGCCACCAGTGACCGCGCGGACAATTGGGGCTACACCTTC. This encodes CATSDRADNWGYTF. The chain uses TRBV24-1 and TRBJ1-2, with D perhaps TRBD1 (5 bases). CDR3 length equals 14 residues. V lost 4 bases, J lost 8 bases, and 16 bases lay in between. From germline, CDR1 is KGHDR and CDR2 SFDVKD.

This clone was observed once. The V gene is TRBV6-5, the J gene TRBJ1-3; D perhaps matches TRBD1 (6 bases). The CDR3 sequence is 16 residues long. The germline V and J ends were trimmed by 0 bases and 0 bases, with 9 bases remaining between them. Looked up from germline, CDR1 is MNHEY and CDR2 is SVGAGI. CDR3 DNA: TGTGCCAGCAGTTACTCGGGGGCGAGCTCTGGAAACACCATATATTTT. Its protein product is CASSYSGASSGNTIYF.

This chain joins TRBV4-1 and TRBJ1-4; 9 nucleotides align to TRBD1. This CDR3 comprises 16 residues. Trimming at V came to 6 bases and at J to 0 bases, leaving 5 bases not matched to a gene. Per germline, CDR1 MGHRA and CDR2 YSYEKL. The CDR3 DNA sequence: TGCGCCAGCAGTCTGGGACAGGGCCCAACTAATGAAAAACTGTTTTTT. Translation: CASSLGQGPTNEKLFF.

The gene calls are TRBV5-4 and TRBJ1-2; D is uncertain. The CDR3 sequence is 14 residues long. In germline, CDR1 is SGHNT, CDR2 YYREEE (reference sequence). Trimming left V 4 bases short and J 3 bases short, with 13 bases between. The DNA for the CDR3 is TGTGCCAGCAGCCAGGCCGCGGGATACTATGGCTACACCTTC. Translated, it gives CASSQAAGYYGYTF.

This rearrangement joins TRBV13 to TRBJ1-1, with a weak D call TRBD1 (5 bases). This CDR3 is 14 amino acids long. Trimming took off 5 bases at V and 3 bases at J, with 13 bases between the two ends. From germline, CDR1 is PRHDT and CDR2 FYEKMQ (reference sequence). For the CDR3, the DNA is TGTGCCAGCAGCAGGGGACTGAGTGACACTGAAGCTTTCTTT. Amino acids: CASSRGLSDTEAFF.